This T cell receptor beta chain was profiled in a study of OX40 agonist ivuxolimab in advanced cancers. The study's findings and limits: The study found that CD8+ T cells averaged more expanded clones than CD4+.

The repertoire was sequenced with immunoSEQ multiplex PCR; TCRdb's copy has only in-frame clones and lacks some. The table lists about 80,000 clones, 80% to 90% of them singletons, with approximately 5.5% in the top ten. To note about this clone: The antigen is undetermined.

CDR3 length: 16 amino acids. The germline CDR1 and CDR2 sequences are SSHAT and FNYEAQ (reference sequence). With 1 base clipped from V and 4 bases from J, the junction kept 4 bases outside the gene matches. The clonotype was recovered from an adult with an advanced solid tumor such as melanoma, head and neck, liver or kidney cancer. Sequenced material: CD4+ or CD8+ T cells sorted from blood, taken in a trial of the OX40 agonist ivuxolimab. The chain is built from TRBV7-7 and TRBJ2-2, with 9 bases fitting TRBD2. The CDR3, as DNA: TGTGCCAGCAGCTTAGGGTTTAGCGGGGGCACCGGGGAGCTGTTTTTT. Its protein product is CASSLGFSGGTGELFF.